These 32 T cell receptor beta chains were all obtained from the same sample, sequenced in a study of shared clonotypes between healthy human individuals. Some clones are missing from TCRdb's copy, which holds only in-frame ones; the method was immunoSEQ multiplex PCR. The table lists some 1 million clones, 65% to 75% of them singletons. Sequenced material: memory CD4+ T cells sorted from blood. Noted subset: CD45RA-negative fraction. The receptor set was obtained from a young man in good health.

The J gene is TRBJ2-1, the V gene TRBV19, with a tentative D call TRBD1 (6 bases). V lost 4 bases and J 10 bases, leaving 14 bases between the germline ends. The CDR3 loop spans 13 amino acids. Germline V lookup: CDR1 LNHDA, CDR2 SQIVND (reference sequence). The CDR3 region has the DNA TGTGCCAGTAGTACACAACAGGGCGGGGAGCAGTTCTTC. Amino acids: CASSTQQGGEQFF. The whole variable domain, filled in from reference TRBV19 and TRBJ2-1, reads DGGITQSPKYLFRKEGQNVTLSCEQNLNHDAMYWYRQDPGQGLRLIYYSQIVNDFQKGDIAEGYSVSREKKESFPLTVTSAQKNPTAFYLCASSTQQGGEQFFGPGTRLTVL.

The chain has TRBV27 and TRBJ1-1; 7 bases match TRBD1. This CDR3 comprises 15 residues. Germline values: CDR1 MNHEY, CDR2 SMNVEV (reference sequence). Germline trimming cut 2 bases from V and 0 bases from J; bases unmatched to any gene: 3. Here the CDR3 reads CASSLRQGLNTEAFF. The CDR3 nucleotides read TGTGCCAGCAGTTTACGACAGGGATTGAACACTGAAGCTTTCTTT.

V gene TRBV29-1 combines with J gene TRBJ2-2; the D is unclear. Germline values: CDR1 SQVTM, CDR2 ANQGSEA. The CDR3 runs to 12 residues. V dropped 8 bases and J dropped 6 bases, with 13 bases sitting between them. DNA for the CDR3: TGCAGCTCCTATGCACCGCCCGGGGAGCTGTTTTTT. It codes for CSSYAPPGELFF.

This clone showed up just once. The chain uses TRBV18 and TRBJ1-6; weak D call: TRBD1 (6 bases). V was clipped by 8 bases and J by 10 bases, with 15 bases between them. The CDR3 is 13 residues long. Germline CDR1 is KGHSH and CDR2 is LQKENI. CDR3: CASQTGIESPLHF. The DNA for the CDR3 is TGTGCCAGCCAAACAGGGATCGAATCACCCCTCCACTTT.

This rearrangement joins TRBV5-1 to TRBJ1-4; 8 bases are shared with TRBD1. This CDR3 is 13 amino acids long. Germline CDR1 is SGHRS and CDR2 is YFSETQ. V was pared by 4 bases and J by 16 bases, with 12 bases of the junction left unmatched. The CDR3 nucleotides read TGCGCCAGCAGCCCCGACCCCGGCAGGGGGCAGTTTTTT. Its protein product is CASSPDPGRGQFF. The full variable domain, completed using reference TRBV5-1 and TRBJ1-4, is KAGVTQTPRYLIKTRGQQVTLSCSPISGHRSVSWYQQTPGQGLQFLFEYFSETQRNKGNFPGRFSGRQFSNSRSEMNVSTLELGDSALYLCASSPDPGRGQFFGSGTQLSVL.

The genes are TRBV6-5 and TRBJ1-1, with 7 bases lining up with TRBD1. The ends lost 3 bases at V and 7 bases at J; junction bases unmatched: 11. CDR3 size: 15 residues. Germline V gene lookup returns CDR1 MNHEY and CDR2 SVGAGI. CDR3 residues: CASSYSSPGQLEAFF. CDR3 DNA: TGTGCCAGCAGTTATTCTTCTCCGGGACAGCTTGAAGCTTTCTTT.

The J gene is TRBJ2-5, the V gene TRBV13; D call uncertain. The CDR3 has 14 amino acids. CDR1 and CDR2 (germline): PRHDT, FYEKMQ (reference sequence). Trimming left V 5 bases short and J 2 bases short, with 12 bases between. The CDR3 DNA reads TGTGCCAGCAGCCTGTGGGGTGTACAAGAGACCCAGTACTTC. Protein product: CASSLWGVQETQYF.

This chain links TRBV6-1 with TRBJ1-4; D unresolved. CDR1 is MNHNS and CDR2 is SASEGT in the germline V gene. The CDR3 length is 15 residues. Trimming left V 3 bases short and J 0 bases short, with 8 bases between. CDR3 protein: CASSEPRATNEKLFF. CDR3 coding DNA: TGTGCCAGCAGTGAGCCGAGAGCAACTAATGAAAAACTGTTTTTT.

The CDR3 sequence: CASSLPGFEAFF. The CDR3 DNA is TGTGCCAGCAGTTTACCAGGGTTTGAAGCTTTCTTT. The rearrangement joins TRBV28 to TRBJ1-1; TRBD1 might be the D (5 bases). The CDR3 contains 12 residues. Germline CDR1 and CDR2: MDHEN and SYDVKM. V was trimmed by 2 bases and J by 7 bases, leaving 8 bases between them.

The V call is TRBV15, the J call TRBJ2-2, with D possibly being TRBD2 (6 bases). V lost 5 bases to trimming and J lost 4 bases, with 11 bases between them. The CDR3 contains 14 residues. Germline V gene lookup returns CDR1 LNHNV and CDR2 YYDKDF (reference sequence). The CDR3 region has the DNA TGTGCCACCAGCCCTGGAGGGAGCACCGGGGAGCTGTTTTTT. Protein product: CATSPGGSTGELFF.

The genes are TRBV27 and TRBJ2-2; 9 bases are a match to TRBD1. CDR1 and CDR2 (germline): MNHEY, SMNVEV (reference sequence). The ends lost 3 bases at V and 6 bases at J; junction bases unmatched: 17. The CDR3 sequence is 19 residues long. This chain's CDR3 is CASSFRHPGQGRGAGELFF. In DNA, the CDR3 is TGTGCCAGCAGTTTCCGCCACCCGGGACAGGGTCGAGGGGCCGGGGAGCTGTTTTTT.

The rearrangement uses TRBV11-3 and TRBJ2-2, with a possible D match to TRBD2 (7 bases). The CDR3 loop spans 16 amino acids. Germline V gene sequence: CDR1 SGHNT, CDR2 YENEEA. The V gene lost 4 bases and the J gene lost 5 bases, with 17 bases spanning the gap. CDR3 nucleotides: TGTGCCAGCAGCTCCCCGGGGGGCAGGGTAACCGGGGAGCTGTTTTTT. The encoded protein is CASSSPGGRVTGELFF. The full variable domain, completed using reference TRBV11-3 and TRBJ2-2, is EAGVVQSPRYKIIEKKQPVAFWCNPISGHNTLYWYLQNLGQGPELLIRYENEEAVDDSQLPKDRFSAERLKGVDSTLKIQPAELGDSAVYLCASSSPGGRVTGELFFGEGSRLTVL.

The DNA of the CDR3 is TGTGCCTGGATGGGGGGCCATAATGAAAAACTGTTTTTT. Its protein product is CAWMGGHNEKLFF. V and J are TRBV30 and TRBJ1-4, with D possibly being TRBD1 (6 bases). CDR1 and CDR2 (germline): GTSNPN, SVGIG (reference sequence). V dropped 4 bases and J dropped 4 bases, with 10 bases sitting between them. This CDR3 comprises 13 residues.

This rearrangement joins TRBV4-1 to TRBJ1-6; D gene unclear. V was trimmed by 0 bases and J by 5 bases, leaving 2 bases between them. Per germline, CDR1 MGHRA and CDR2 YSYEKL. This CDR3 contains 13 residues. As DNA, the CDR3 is TGCGCCAGCAGCCAAGAGGATAATTCACCCCTCCACTTT. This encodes CASSQEDNSPLHF.

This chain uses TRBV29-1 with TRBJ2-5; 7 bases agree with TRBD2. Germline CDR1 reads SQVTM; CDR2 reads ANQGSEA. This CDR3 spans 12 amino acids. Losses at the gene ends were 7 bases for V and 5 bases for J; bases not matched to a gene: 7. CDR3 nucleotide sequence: TGCAGCGGGGGAGGACTAGGGGAGACCCAGTACTTC. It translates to CSGGGLGETQYF.

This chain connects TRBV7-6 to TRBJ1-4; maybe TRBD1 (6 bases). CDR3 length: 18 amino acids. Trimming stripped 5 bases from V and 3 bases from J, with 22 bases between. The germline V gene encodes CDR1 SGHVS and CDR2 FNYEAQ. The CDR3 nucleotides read TGTGCCAGCAGCCGGTTTGGGGGGCTAGGGATATCTAATGAAAAACTGTTTTTT. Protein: CASSRFGGLGISNEKLFF.

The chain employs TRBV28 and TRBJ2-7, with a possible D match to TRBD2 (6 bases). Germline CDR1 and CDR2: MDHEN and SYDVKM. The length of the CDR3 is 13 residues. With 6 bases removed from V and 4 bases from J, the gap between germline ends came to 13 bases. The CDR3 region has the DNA TGTGCCAGCAGGTTTGGGGGACTTTACGAGCAGTACTTC. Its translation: CASRFGGLYEQYF.

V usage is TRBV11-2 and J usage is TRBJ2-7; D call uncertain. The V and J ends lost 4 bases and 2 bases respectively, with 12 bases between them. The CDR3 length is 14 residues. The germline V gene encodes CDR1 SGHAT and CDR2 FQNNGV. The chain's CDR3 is CASSSADGPYEQYF. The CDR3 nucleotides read TGTGCCAGCAGCTCCGCCGACGGCCCCTACGAGCAGTACTTC.

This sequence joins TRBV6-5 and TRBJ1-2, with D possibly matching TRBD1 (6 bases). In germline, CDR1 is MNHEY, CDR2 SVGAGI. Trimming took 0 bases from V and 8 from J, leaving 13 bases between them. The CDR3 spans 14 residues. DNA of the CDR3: TGTGCCAGCAGTTACTCGTTGGGGGCGGTAGGCTACACCTTC. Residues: CASSYSLGAVGYTF.

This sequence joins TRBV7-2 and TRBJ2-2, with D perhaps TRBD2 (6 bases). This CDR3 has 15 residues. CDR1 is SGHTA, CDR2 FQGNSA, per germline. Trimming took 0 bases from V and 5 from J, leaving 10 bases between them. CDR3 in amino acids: CASSLAGGLTGELFF. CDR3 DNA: TGTGCCAGCAGCTTAGCTGGGGGACTTACCGGGGAGCTGTTTTTT.

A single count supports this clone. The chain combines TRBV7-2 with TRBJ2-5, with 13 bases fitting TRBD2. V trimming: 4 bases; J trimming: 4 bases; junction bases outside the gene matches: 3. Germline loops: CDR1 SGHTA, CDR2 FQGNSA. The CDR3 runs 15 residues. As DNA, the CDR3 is TGTGCCAGCAGCTGGGGACTAGCGGGGACAGAGACCCAGTACTTC. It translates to CASSWGLAGTETQYF.

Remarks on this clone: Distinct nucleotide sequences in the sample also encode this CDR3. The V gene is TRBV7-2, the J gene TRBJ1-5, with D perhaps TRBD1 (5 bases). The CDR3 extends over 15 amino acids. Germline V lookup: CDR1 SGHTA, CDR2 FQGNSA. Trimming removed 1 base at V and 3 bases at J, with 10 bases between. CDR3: CASSLGDSHNQPQHF. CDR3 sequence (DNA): TGTGCCAGCAGCTTAGGTGACAGCCACAATCAGCCCCAGCATTTT.

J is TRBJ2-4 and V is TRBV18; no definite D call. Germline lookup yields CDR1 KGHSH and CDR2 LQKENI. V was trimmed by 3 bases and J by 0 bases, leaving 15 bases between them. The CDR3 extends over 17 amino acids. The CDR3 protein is CASSPLSQTLAKNIQYF. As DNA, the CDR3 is TGTGCCAGCTCACCTTTATCACAGACACTAGCCAAAAACATTCAGTACTTC.

CDR3 sequence reads: CASSPQNLLRPDTDTQYF. CDR3 in DNA: TGTGCCAGCTCACCACAAAATTTACTTCGACCCGACACAGATACGCAGTATTTT. This sequence joins TRBV18 and TRBJ2-3, with unresolved D. Germline assignment: CDR1 KGHSH and CDR2 LQKENI. V was shortened by 1 base and J by 2 bases, with 19 bases between the two germline ends. The CDR3 is 18 residues long.

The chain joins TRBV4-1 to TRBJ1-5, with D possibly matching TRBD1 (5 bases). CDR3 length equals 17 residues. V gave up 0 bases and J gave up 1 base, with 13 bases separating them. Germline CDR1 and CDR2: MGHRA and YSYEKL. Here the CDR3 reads CASSQDPQGSSNQPQHF. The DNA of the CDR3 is TGCGCCAGCAGCCAAGACCCCCAGGGTAGCAGCAATCAGCCCCAGCATTTT.

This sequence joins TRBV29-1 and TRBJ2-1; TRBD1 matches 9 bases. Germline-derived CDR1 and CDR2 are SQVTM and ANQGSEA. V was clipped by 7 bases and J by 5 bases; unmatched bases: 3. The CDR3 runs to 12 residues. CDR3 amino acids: CSGDRAHNEQFF. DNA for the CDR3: TGCAGCGGGGACAGGGCCCACAATGAGCAGTTCTTC.

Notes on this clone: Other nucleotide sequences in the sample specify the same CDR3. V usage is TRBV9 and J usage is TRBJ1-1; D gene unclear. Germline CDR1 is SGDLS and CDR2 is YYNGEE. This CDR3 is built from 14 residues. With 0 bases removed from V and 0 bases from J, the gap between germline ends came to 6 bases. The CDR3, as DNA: TGTGCCAGCAGCGTAGGGCCGATGAACACTGAAGCTTTCTTT. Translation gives CASSVGPMNTEAFF. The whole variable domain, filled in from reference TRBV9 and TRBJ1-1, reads DSGVTQTPKHLITATGQRVTLRCSPRSGDLSVYWYQQSLDQGLQFLIQYYNGEERAKGNILERFSAQQFPDLHSELNLSSLELGDSALYFCASSVGPMNTEAFFGQGTRLTVV.

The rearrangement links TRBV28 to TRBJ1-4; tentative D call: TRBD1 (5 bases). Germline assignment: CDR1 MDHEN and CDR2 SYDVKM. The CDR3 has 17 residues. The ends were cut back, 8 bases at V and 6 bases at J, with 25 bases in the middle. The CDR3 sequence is CASQSGWGFRVDEKLFF. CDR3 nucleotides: TGTGCCAGCCAGAGCGGGTGGGGGTTTAGGGTGGATGAAAAACTGTTTTTT. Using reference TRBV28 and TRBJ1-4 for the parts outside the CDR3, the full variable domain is DVKVTQSSRYLVKRTGEKVFLECVQDMDHENMFWYRQDPGLGLRLIYFSYDVKMKEKGDIPEGYSVSREKKERFSLILESASTNQTSMYLCASQSGWGFRVDEKLFFGSGTQLSVL.

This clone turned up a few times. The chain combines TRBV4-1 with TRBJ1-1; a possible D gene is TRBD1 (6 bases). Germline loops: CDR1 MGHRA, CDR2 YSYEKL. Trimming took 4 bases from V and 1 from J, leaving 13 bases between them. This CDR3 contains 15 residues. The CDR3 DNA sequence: TGCGCCAGCAGCCTCCCGGGACACCCGAACACTGAAGCTTTCTTT. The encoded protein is CASSLPGHPNTEAFF.

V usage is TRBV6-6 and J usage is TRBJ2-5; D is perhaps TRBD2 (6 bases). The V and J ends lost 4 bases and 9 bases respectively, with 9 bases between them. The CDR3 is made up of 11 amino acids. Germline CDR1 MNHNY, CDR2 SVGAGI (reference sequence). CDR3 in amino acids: CASSSGGAQYF. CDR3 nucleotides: TGTGCCAGCAGTTCCGGCGGGGCCCAGTACTTC.

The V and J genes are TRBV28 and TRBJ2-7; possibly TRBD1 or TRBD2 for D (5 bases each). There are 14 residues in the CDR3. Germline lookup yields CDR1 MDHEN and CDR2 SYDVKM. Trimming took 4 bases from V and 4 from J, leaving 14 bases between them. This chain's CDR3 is CASSWDLSAYEQYF. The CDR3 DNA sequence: TGTGCCAGCAGTTGGGACCTGTCGGCATACGAGCAGTACTTC.

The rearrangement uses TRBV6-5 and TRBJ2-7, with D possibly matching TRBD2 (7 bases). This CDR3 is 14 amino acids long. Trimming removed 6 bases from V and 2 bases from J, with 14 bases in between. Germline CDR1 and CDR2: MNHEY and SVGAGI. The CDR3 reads CASRRGGVAYEQYF. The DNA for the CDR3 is TGTGCCAGCAGGAGGGGGGGTGTCGCCTACGAGCAGTACTTC.